This T cell receptor beta chain originates from a study of blood T cells in healthy people across ages. From germline, CDR1 is SQVTM and CDR2 ANQGSEA. This CDR3 contains 15 residues. V shed 4 bases and J shed 0 bases, with 15 bases lying between them. This clonotype was seen more than once but under ten times. What it recognizes is unknown. Overall study results and limits: More naive CD4+ cells and higher diversity marked long-lived donors relative to aged donors.

The use of a sample-barcoded 5' primer and a J-beta primer mix characterized a second PCR of about 7 to 12 cycles. Tags on each cDNA molecule came from a template-switch adaptor with 12 random nucleotides. The study obtained at least 2.5 million CDR3-containing paired-end reads from every sample. A single record per CDR3 protein comes from TCRdb applying MiXCR to the 5' RACE reads. The sample lists around 690,000 distinct CDR3 sequences; roughly 50% were seen once. V and J are TRBV29-1 and TRBJ2-5; tentative D call: TRBD1 (6 bases). Sequencing input: blood. The receptor's source is a man in his fifties or sixties in good health. CDR3 region: CSVVTLGHDQETQYF. DNA of the CDR3: TGCAGCGTTGTGACGCTGGGACACGACCAAGAGACCCAGTACTTC.